This paragraph reports one TCR beta chain. Its specificity is not known. The data derive from a study of somatic mutations in cytotoxic T cells in rheumatoid arthritis. Study summary: Flow sorting of some V beta antibody-stained T cells reached nearly 100% purity, with V beta1+ cells also TCRB-sequenced.

Points from the study as a whole: A largest CD8+ clone above 20% of CD8+ cells occurred in about an eighth of the roughly 60 patients. Patients with rheumatoid arthritis, but not healthy controls, had CD8+ clonality that increased with age.

Purity of the CD4+ and CD8+ cells, isolated by positive magnetic bead selection, was checked by flow cytometry. The method was immunoSEQ multiplex PCR; TCRdb's version includes in-frame clones alone and lacks a portion of them. The sample has around 24,000 clones; 82% are singletons. The specimen was CD8+ T cells sorted from blood. The source of this sequence is a man aged 45 to 65 in good health.

CDR3 loop: CASSIPGADTQYF. Here the CDR3 DNA reads TGTGCCAGTAGTATCCCCGGGGCAGATACGCAGTATTTT. The chain recombines TRBV19 with TRBJ2-3, with a weak D call TRBD2 (5 bases). Germline CDR1 LNHDA, CDR2 SQIVND (reference sequence). The V end lost 3 bases, the J end lost 4 bases, and 8 bases lay between the germline ends. The CDR3 is 13 amino acids.